The source of this T cell receptor beta chain is a study of shared clonotypes between healthy human individuals. Study-wide background: Three CD4 naive, three CD4 memory, two CD8 naive and one CD8 memory plate were used per donor.

Sequencing was at deep level. Clones were read by immunoSEQ multiplex PCR, and TCRdb kept only the in-frame ones, dropping some. The sample shows 850,000 to 1,200,000 clones, approximately 76% of them seen only once. The CDR3 is made up of 17 amino acids. V shed 1 base and J shed 6 bases, with 19 bases lying between them. The germline V gene encodes CDR1 SGHVS and CDR2 FNYEAQ. This chain joins TRBV7-6 and TRBJ2-1; TRBD1 is a possible D gene (6 bases). Sequenced material: memory CD4+ T cells sorted from blood. This sample's subset: CD45RA-negative fraction. This clonotype was sampled from a man aged 18 to 30 in good health. CDR3 residues: CASSLGIRGPIINEQFF. In DNA form, the CDR3 reads TGTGCCAGCAGCTTAGGTATCAGGGGACCCATCATCAATGAGCAGTTCTTC.